The next 25 T cell receptor beta chains were all read from a single sample in a study of T cell responses to AZD1222 COVID-19 vaccine. TCRdb's table, derived via immunoSEQ multiplex PCR, lists solely in-frame clones and lacks some. This table has about 70,000 clones, around 84% appearing once. The source material was peripheral blood, sampled on day 0 of AZD1222 vaccination. The receptors stem from an adult in good health.

The chain carries TRBV7-3 and TRBJ1-1; D is unclear. This CDR3 has 13 residues. Deletions cut 5 bases from V and 4 bases from J, with 11 bases between. CDR1 SGHTA and CDR2 FQGTGA come from the germline V gene. The CDR3 loop is CASSATTATEAFF. CDR3 DNA: TGTGCCAGCAGCGCGACAACAGCCACTGAAGCTTTCTTT.

The chain links TRBV10-3 to TRBJ2-2, with 8 bases matching TRBD2. Germline CDR1 ENHRY, CDR2 SYGVKD. The trim removed 5 bases at V and 6 bases at J, leaving 8 bases unmatched. The CDR3 runs 15 residues. The DNA of the CDR3 is TGTGCCATCAGTCCATCCTCGACTAGCGCCGGGGAGCTGTTTTTT. Its protein product is CAISPSSTSAGELFF.

This clone has a handful of counts. The chain links TRBV3-1 (or the pseudogene TRBV3-2) to TRBJ1-1; TRBD1 might be the D (5 bases). This CDR3 region has 17 residues. V dropped 0 bases and J dropped 0 bases, with 14 bases sitting between them. Germline CDR1 is LGHDT and CDR2 is YNNKEL (reference sequence). Here the CDR3 reads CASSQEPSGLLNTEAFF. The CDR3, as DNA: TGTGCCAGCAGCCAAGAACCCTCGGGGCTTTTGAACACTGAAGCTTTCTTT.

The chain's CDR3 is CASSQPSRNEQFF. Written as DNA, the CDR3 is TGTGCCAGCAGCCAACCTTCTAGGAATGAGCAGTTCTTC. This chain joins TRBV14 and TRBJ2-1, with D unresolved. Germline loops: CDR1 SGHDN, CDR2 FVKESK. The CDR3 has 13 residues. V was clipped by 2 bases and J by 7 bases, with 9 bases between them.

The chain uses TRBV2 and TRBJ1-5; D perhaps matches TRBD1 (6 bases). The germline V and J ends were trimmed by 4 bases and 5 bases, with 15 bases remaining between them. The CDR3 is made up of 15 amino acids. Germline V gene lookup returns CDR1 SNHLY and CDR2 FYNNEI. CDR3 amino acids: CASSVRTVGDQPQHF. CDR3 sequence (DNA): TGTGCCAGCAGTGTACGGACAGTAGGAGATCAGCCCCAGCATTTT. The variable domain in full, with the rest retrieved from reference TRBV2 and TRBJ1-5, is EPEVTQTPSHQVTQMGQEVILRCVPISNHLYFYWYRQILGQKVEFLVSFYNNEISEKSEIFDDQFSVERPDGSNFTLKIRSTKLEDSAMYFCASSVRTVGDQPQHFGDGTRLSIL.

The chain links TRBV5-1 to TRBJ2-5; no reliable D call. Germline assignment: CDR1 SGHRS and CDR2 YFSETQ. This CDR3 is 14 amino acids long. V lost 0 bases and J lost 2, with 8 bases in between. The CDR3 DNA reads as TGCGCCAGCAGCTTGGAGACGCCACAAGAGACCCAGTACTTC. The encoded protein is CASSLETPQETQYF.

The J gene is TRBJ1-6, the V gene TRBV7-2, with 10 nucleotides matching TRBD1. The V and J ends lost 4 bases and 7 bases, in that order; junction bases with no gene match: 4. Germline loops: CDR1 SGHTA, CDR2 FQGNSA. This CDR3 contains 15 residues. The CDR3 bases are TGTGCCAGCAGCTCGACAGGGGGCGTAAATTCACCCCTCCACTTT. It yields the protein CASSSTGGVNSPLHF.

This clone was detected once. The gene calls are TRBV19 and TRBJ2-1, with 9 bases aligning to TRBD2. Trimming cost V 5 bases and J 7 bases; bases outside gene matches: 12. Per germline, CDR1 LNHDA and CDR2 SQIVND (reference sequence). This CDR3 contains 16 residues. CDR3 coding DNA: TGTGCCAGTAGTGAGTCTAGCGGGGTGGTGGAAAATGAGCAGTTCTTC. Protein: CASSESSGVVENEQFF.

The chain combines TRBV11-3 with TRBJ2-7; D possibly matches TRBD1 or TRBD2 (5 bases each). CDR1 and CDR2 from the germline V gene are SGHNT and YENEEA. This CDR3 is 14 amino acids long. Between the trimmed V and J ends, which lost 1 base and 2 bases, there was a span of 9 bases. The CDR3 sequence: CASSLAPGPYEQYF. In DNA form, the CDR3 reads TGTGCCAGCAGCTTAGCCCCGGGGCCCTACGAGCAGTACTTC.

CDR3 DNA: TGTGCCAGCAGCTTAGTCCCAAACCCTGGGTACGAGCAGTACTTC. It yields the protein CASSLVPNPGYEQYF. The rearrangement links TRBV7-8 to TRBJ2-7; no definite D call. V was pared by 1 base and J by 4 bases, with 14 bases between. Germline assignment: CDR1 SGHVS and CDR2 FQNEAQ. This CDR3 is 15 amino acids long.

The V gene is TRBV19, the J gene TRBJ2-7; 10 positions match TRBD2. The V gene's germline CDR1 is LNHDA and CDR2 SQIVND (reference sequence). The CDR3 is made up of 17 amino acids. The ends lost 3 bases at V and 3 bases at J; junction bases unmatched: 11. The CDR3 is CASSMREREGPRYEQYF. In nucleotides, the CDR3 is TGTGCCAGTAGTATGAGAGAGCGGGAGGGCCCTCGCTACGAGCAGTACTTC. The whole variable domain, remainder taken from reference TRBV19 and TRBJ2-7, is DGGITQSPKYLFRKEGQNVTLSCEQNLNHDAMYWYRQDPGQGLRLIYYSQIVNDFQKGDIAEGYSVSREKKESFPLTVTSAQKNPTAFYLCASSMREREGPRYEQYFGPGTRLTVT.

V is TRBV13 and J is TRBJ2-2; 8 bases fit TRBD2. CDR1 and CDR2 from the germline V gene are PRHDT and FYEKMQ (reference sequence). Trimming at V came to 7 bases and at J to 5 bases, leaving 3 bases not matched to a gene. The CDR3 is 13 residues long. CDR3 sequence reads: CASISGGTGELFF. In DNA form, the CDR3 reads TGTGCCAGCATATCGGGAGGGACCGGGGAGCTGTTTTTT.

On this clone: The identical CDR3 is also encoded by other nucleotide sequences in the sample. The chain recombines TRBV18 with TRBJ1-5; maybe TRBD1 (6 bases). The CDR3 extends over 13 amino acids. Germline CDR1 reads KGHSH; CDR2 reads LQKENI. With 3 bases removed from V and 4 bases from J, the gap between germline ends came to 7 bases. The chain's CDR3 is CASSPQGNQPQHF. CDR3 coding DNA: TGTGCCAGCTCACCCCAGGGGAATCAGCCCCAGCATTTT.

The chain has TRBV11-2 and TRBJ1-6, with D possibly TRBD1 on 5 matching bases. CDR1 SGHAT and CDR2 FQNNGV come from the germline V gene. The V end was cut by 6 bases, the J end by 14 bases, with 14 bases between. The CDR3 spans 12 residues. The DNA of the CDR3 is TGTGCCAGCAGACCCGGGGGGTCAGCCCTCCACTTT. Residues: CASRPGGSALHF.

The V gene is TRBV12-5, the J gene TRBJ1-1; a weak D match, TRBD1 (5 bases). The germline V and J ends were trimmed by 2 bases and 11 bases, with 9 bases remaining between them. The germline gives CDR1 LGHNT, CDR2 FRNRAP. This CDR3 region has 11 residues. The CDR3 DNA reads as TGTGCTAGTGGTTTGCGGGAGGGGGCTTTCTTT. Translating gives CASGLREGAFF. The full variable domain, in which reference TRBV12-5 and TRBJ1-1 provide the parts outside the CDR3, is DARVTQTPRHKVTEMGQEVTMRCQPILGHNTVFWYRQTMMQGLELLAYFRNRAPLDDSGMPKDRFSAEMPDATLATLKIQPSEPRDSAVYFCASGLREGAFFGQGTRLTVV.

This chain joins TRBV25-1 and TRBJ1-1, with TRBD1 as a possible D gene (5 bases). CDR3 length equals 16 residues. The ends were cut back, 4 bases at V and 3 bases at J, with 18 bases in the middle. CDR1 and CDR2 (germline): MGHDK, SYGVNS. The CDR3 reads CASSAGRDRWDTEAFF. The CDR3 DNA reads as TGTGCCAGCAGTGCTGGCCGGGACCGATGGGACACTGAAGCTTTCTTT.

This clone has just a few counts. CDR3 sequence: CSVKTGSLGGYTF. CDR3 nucleotides: TGCAGCGTGAAGACAGGCTCTCTCGGTGGCTACACCTTC. The gene calls are TRBV29-1 and TRBJ1-2, with TRBD1 as a possible D gene (6 bases). V was pared by 6 bases and J by 7 bases, with 18 bases between. CDR1 is SQVTM, CDR2 ANQGSEA, per germline. The CDR3 has 13 amino acids.

This clone was counted a single time. The chain recombines TRBV20-1 with TRBJ2-3; TRBD2 matches 10 bases. V was clipped by 3 bases and J by 6 bases; unmatched bases: 9. CDR3 length: 15 amino acids. CDR1 and CDR2 (germline): DFQATT, SNEGSKA (reference sequence). In DNA form, the CDR3 reads TGCAGTGCTAGTGCAAGCGGGAGGGGTGTGGATACGCAGTATTTT. Translating gives CSASASGRGVDTQYF.

V is TRBV24-1 and J is TRBJ2-5; D is undetermined. Germline V gene lookup returns CDR1 KGHDR and CDR2 SFDVKD. The CDR3 sequence is 13 residues long. V lost 4 bases and J lost 7, with 12 bases in between. CDR3 region: CATSEGPLRTQYF. CDR3 DNA: TGTGCCACCAGTGAAGGCCCCCTCCGGACCCAGTACTTC.

The rearrangement links TRBV11-2 to TRBJ2-5, with D possibly matching TRBD2 (6 bases). CDR3 length: 15 residues. V was shortened by 1 base and J by 4 bases, with 13 bases between the two germline ends. The germline gives CDR1 SGHAT, CDR2 FQNNGV. The CDR3 here is CASSLVTGVVETQYF. The CDR3 region has the DNA TGTGCCAGCAGCTTAGTTACGGGAGTAGTAGAGACCCAGTACTTC.

The rearrangement links TRBV12-3 or TRBV12-4 to TRBJ1-1; D remains unclear. CDR3 size: 12 residues. The V end lost 7 bases, the J end lost 3 bases, and 9 bases lay between the germline ends. The CDR3 bases are TGTGCCAGCAATGGTGAGGACACTGAAGCTTTCTTT. It encodes CASNGEDTEAFF.

The chain couples TRBV9 to TRBJ1-2; D not resolved. This CDR3 is built from 13 residues. The V and J ends lost 0 bases and 4 bases respectively, with 7 bases between them. In germline, CDR1 is SGDLS, CDR2 YYNGEE. CDR3 nucleotide sequence: TGTGCCAGCAGCGTAGGTTACGCCTATGGCTACACCTTC. Amino acid sequence: CASSVGYAYGYTF.

This clone was seen more than once but under ten times. The V call is TRBV7-6, the J call TRBJ2-2; D not resolved. The V gene's germline CDR1 is SGHVS and CDR2 FNYEAQ. V lost 4 bases and J lost 7, with 13 bases in between. CDR3 length: 14 residues. The CDR3 loop reads CASSSYPVRGELFF. Here the CDR3 DNA reads TGTGCCAGCAGCTCGTACCCCGTTCGCGGGGAGCTGTTTTTT.

This rearrangement joins TRBV29-1 to TRBJ1-2; 7 bases are a match to TRBD1. Losses at the gene ends were 7 bases for V and 0 bases for J; bases not matched to a gene: 5. CDR1 SQVTM and CDR2 ANQGSEA come from the germline V gene. The CDR3 has 13 residues. As DNA, the CDR3 is TGCAGCGGTTGGACAGGAACTAACTATGGCTACACCTTC. Amino acid sequence: CSGWTGTNYGYTF.

The chain employs TRBV5-1 and TRBJ2-3, with D perhaps TRBD1 (6 bases). Germline V gene lookup returns CDR1 SGHRS and CDR2 YFSETQ. Trimming cost V 1 base and J 7 bases, with 13 bases left between them. This CDR3 has 14 amino acids. Here the CDR3 reads CASSLPDQGNTQYF. The CDR3 nucleotides are TGCGCCAGCAGCTTGCCAGATCAGGGGAATACGCAGTATTTT.